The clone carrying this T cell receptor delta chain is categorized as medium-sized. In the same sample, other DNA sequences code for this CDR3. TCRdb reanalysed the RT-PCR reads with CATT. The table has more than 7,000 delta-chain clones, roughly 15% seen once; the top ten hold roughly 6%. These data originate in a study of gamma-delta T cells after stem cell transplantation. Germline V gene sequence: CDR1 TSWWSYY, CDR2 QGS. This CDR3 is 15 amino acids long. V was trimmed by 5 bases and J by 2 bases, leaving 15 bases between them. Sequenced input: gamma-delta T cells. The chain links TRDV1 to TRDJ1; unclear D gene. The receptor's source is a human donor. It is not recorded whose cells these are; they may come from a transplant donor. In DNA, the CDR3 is TGTGCTCTTGGGACCCCGGATCTCTCTACCGATAAACTCATCTTT. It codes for CALGTPDLSTDKLIF.